This T cell receptor beta chain was captured in a study of CD8 T cells in Susac syndrome. Per germline, CDR1 SGHAT and CDR2 FQNNGV. Trimming shortened V by 7 bases and J by 0 bases, and 13 bases separated the two germline ends. The CDR3 is 14 amino acids. Broader study findings: The authors found no clonal expansion in Susac syndrome CD4+ T cell repertoires.

A quantity of roughly 0.5 to 1 ug RNA underwent reverse transcription using random hexamers. Coverage of TCR beta CDR3 amplification by immunoSEQ multiplex PCR extended to 54 Vbeta and 13 Jbeta. TCRdb re-analysed the immunoSEQ multiplex PCR reads in MiXCR, keeping a single row per CDR3 protein. This sample has some 200,000 distinct CDR3 sequences, with approximately 96% found just once. The sequenced target, TCR beta, came from blood CD8+ and CD4+ T cells. Negative isolation was applied to CD8+ and CD4+ T cells, and FACS enrichment was applied to TEMRA cells. To note about this clonotype: As yet, its antigen is unknown.

Source material: CD4+ T cells from PBMCs. This clonotype was obtained from a human donor with Susac syndrome. V usage is TRBV11-2 and J usage is TRBJ2-7; D may be TRBD1 or TRBD2 (5 bases each). CDR3 DNA sequence: TGTGCCAGCACCCCAGAGGGGAGCTCCTACGAGCAGTACTTC. Its protein product is CASTPEGSSYEQYF. The full variable domain, its missing parts supplied by reference TRBV11-2 and TRBJ2-7, is EAGVAQSPRYKIIEKRQSVAFWCNPISGHATLYWYQQILGQGPKLLIQFQNNGVVDDSQLPKDRFSAERLKGVDSTLKIQPAKLEDSAVYLCASTPEGSSYEQYFGPGTRLTVT.